The following is a T cell receptor beta chain sequence with its context. The CDR3 is made up of 13 amino acids. V was clipped by 0 bases and J by 8 bases, with 9 bases between them. CDR1 SGDLS and CDR2 YYNGEE come from the germline V gene. Generated by immunoSEQ multiplex PCR, the TCRdb table keeps only in-frame clones and is missing some. The sample has under 50,000 clones, approximately 92% seen once. This entry belongs to a study of T cell changes during pregnancy in multiple sclerosis. The chain employs TRBV9 and TRBJ2-1, with D tentatively TRBD1 (6 bases). This receptor was identified in a female donor with multiple sclerosis, enrolled in a pregnancy study. The specimen comprised CD8+ T cells from peripheral blood mononuclear cells, sampled before pregnancy. CDR3 sequence: CASSVGQGYEQFF. In nucleotides, the CDR3 is TGTGCCAGCAGCGTAGGTCAGGGGTATGAGCAGTTCTTC.